These 23 T cell receptor beta chains came from one sample sequenced in a study of T cell responses to AZD1222 COVID-19 vaccine. Here immunoSEQ multiplex PCR was the method, and the copy in TCRdb shows in-frame clones only, minus some. The sample records approximately 150,000 clones, 80% to 95% being singletons. The sequencing here drew on peripheral blood, taken 28 days after the second AZD1222 dose. The receptor set was obtained from an adult who received the AZD1222 COVID-19 vaccine.

The gene calls are TRBV28 and TRBJ2-5; D is unresolved. Germline V gene sequence: CDR1 MDHEN, CDR2 SYDVKM. This CDR3 has 12 amino acids. The V gene lost 8 bases and the J gene lost 4 bases, with 11 bases spanning the gap. The CDR3 sequence is CASVRGRETQYF. CDR3 sequence (DNA): TGTGCCAGCGTTAGAGGTCGAGAGACCCAGTACTTC.

The rearrangement links TRBV5-4 to TRBJ2-7; 8 positions match TRBD1. The CDR3 covers 14 residues. The ends lost 4 bases at V and 7 bases at J; junction bases unmatched: 10. The germline V gene has CDR1 SGHNT and CDR2 YYREEE (reference sequence). CDR3 in DNA: TGTGCCAGCAGCGCCGGGACAGGACCCATAGAGCAGTACTTC. The encoded protein is CASSAGTGPIEQYF. The full variable domain, completed using reference TRBV5-4 and TRBJ2-7, is ETGVTQSPTHLIKTRGQQVTLRCSSQSGHNTVSWYQQALGQGPQFIFQYYREEENGRGNFPPRFSGLQFPNYSSELNVNALELDDSALYLCASSAGTGPIEQYFGPGTRLTVT.

This sequence joins TRBV29-1 and TRBJ1-2, with D tentatively TRBD1 (6 bases). The CDR3 loop spans 14 amino acids. V lost 4 bases and J lost 2, with 14 bases in between. Germline CDR1 reads SQVTM; CDR2 reads ANQGSEA. CDR3 residues: CSVAPSGANYGYTF. For the CDR3, the DNA is TGCAGCGTTGCACCCTCAGGGGCCAACTATGGCTACACCTTC.

This clone showed up just once. The V gene is TRBV5-1, the J gene TRBJ1-4; 10 nucleotides agree with TRBD1. Germline CDR1 is SGHRS and CDR2 is YFSETQ. Trimming at V came to 3 bases and at J to 6 bases, leaving 2 bases not matched to a gene. There are 14 residues in the CDR3. CDR3 in amino acids: CASSYGTGDEKLFF. CDR3 nucleotide sequence: TGCGCCAGCAGCTATGGGACAGGGGATGAAAAACTGTTTTTT.

The V and J genes are TRBV3-1 (or the pseudogene TRBV3-2) and TRBJ2-6; no firm D call. In germline, CDR1 is LGHDT, CDR2 YNNKEL (reference sequence). The length of the CDR3 is 13 residues. With 4 bases removed from V and 2 bases from J, the gap between germline ends came to 3 bases. The CDR3 nucleotides are TGTGCCAGCAGCCTCGCTGGGGCCAACGTCCTGACTTTC. Amino acid sequence: CASSLAGANVLTF.

The rearrangement uses TRBV19 and TRBJ1-1; D remains ambiguous. The CDR3 runs to 13 residues. V dropped 2 bases and J dropped 6 bases, with 10 bases sitting between them. CDR1 LNHDA and CDR2 SQIVND come from the germline V gene (reference sequence). The CDR3 is CASSISGVPEAFF. CDR3 DNA: TGTGCCAGTAGTATATCCGGTGTCCCTGAAGCTTTCTTT.

This chain links TRBV6-5 with TRBJ2-7, with a tentative D call TRBD2 (6 bases). Deletions cut 10 bases from V and 3 bases from J, with 19 bases between. There are 14 residues in the CDR3. Germline V gene sequence: CDR1 MNHEY, CDR2 SVGAGI. CDR3 DNA sequence: TGTGCCACCCACCGGGGGAGCCCACTCTACGAGCAGTACTTC. It encodes CATHRGSPLYEQYF.

The chain combines TRBV4-2 with TRBJ1-6, with D uncertain. Germline loops: CDR1 LGHNA, CDR2 YNFKEQ. Between the trimmed V and J ends, which lost 3 bases and 7 bases, there was a span of 4 bases. This CDR3 comprises 12 residues. This chain's CDR3 is CASSQGNSPLHF. As DNA, the CDR3 is TGTGCCAGCAGCCAGGGGAATTCACCCCTCCACTTT.

The chain combines TRBV19 with TRBJ1-2, with D possibly being TRBD1 (6 bases). Germline-derived CDR1 and CDR2 are LNHDA and SQIVND (reference sequence). The CDR3 is made up of 15 amino acids. V was cut by 8 bases and J by 2 bases, with 18 bases left in between. In DNA, the CDR3 is TGTGCCAGTGGGACATACGGTGAGGGGAACTATGGCTACACCTTC. Its protein product is CASGTYGEGNYGYTF.

The chain joins TRBV28 to TRBJ2-7; 9 bases fit TRBD1. After removal of 6 bases from V and 3 bases from J, the junction contained 6 bases not matched to a gene. This CDR3 region has 14 residues. Germline V gene sequence: CDR1 MDHEN, CDR2 SYDVKM. CDR3 region: CASSQQGAYYEQYF. As DNA, the CDR3 is TGTGCCAGCAGCCAACAGGGGGCCTACTACGAGCAGTACTTC.

The J gene is TRBJ2-3, the V gene TRBV7-2, with TRBD2 matching over 8 bases. The CDR3 sequence is 18 residues long. The germline gives CDR1 SGHTA, CDR2 FQGNSA. V dropped 0 bases and J dropped 0; count of bases not matched to a gene: 8. CDR3 region: CASSLATTSGSSTDTQYF. The CDR3 nucleotides read TGTGCCAGCAGCTTAGCTACTACTAGCGGTTCTAGCACAGATACGCAGTATTTT. Filled out from reference TRBV7-2 and TRBJ2-3, the complete variable domain reads GAGVSQSPSNKVTEKGKDVELRCDPISGHTALYWYRQSLGQGLEFLIYFQGNSAPDKSGLPSDRFSAERTGGSVSTLTIQRTQQEDSAVYLCASSLATTSGSSTDTQYFGPGTRLTVL.

V is TRBV5-1 and J is TRBJ2-7, with 10 bases lining up with TRBD2. The CDR3 runs to 17 residues. The V segment lost 0 bases and the J segment 5 bases; nucleotides outside the gene matches: 11. CDR1 SGHRS and CDR2 YFSETQ come from the germline V gene. CDR3 sequence (DNA): TGCGCCAGCAGCTTGGAAGGGCCTAGCGGGAGTATCGACGAGCAGTACTTC. It codes for CASSLEGPSGSIDEQYF.

This clone was seen only once. The gene calls are TRBV4-2 and TRBJ1-2, with D possibly being TRBD1 (5 bases). The germline gives CDR1 LGHNA, CDR2 YNFKEQ. The CDR3 runs to 15 residues. Deletions cut 3 bases from V and 4 bases from J, with 15 bases between. CDR3 nucleotides: TGTGCCAGCAGCCAGGGAGGAGGGGTGGTCTATGGCTACACCTTC. It specifies CASSQGGGVVYGYTF.

Here the CDR3 reads CASTSGIYNEQFF. The CDR3 bases are TGTGCCTCTACTAGCGGAATTTACAATGAGCAGTTCTTC. The chain combines TRBV30 with TRBJ2-1, with TRBD2 matching 8 bases. The V gene end was trimmed by 7 bases and the J gene end by 4 bases; junction bases not matched to a gene: 6. Germline CDR1 reads GTSNPN; CDR2 reads SVGIG (reference sequence). The CDR3 loop spans 13 amino acids.

J is TRBJ1-5 and V is TRBV19; 7 bases are shared with TRBD1. The V gene end was trimmed by 7 bases and the J gene end by 6 bases; junction bases not matched to a gene: 12. The CDR3 loop spans 15 amino acids. Germline values: CDR1 LNHDA, CDR2 SQIVND (reference sequence). The CDR3 is CASKVTGMSGQPQHF. The CDR3 DNA reads TGTGCCAGTAAGGTGACAGGGATGTCGGGTCAGCCCCAGCATTTT.

The gene calls are TRBV19 and TRBJ2-2; 10 bases map to TRBD2. With 6 bases clipped from V and 0 bases from J, the junction kept 13 bases outside the gene matches. The CDR3 contains 19 residues. Germline CDR1 LNHDA, CDR2 SQIVND (reference sequence). CDR3 sequence (DNA): TGTGCCAGTAGCCAAACTAGCGGGACCCCGTTCGCGAACACCGGGGAGCTGTTTTTT. Translated: CASSQTSGTPFANTGELFF.

The rearrangement joins TRBV5-1 to TRBJ1-3; no firm D call. The ends were cut back, 3 bases at V and 1 base at J, with 11 bases in the middle. In germline, CDR1 is SGHRS, CDR2 YFSETQ. The CDR3 is 15 residues long. The CDR3 spells CASSYVAGSGNTIYF. For the CDR3, the DNA is TGCGCCAGCAGCTACGTTGCTGGGTCTGGAAACACCATATATTTT.

The DNA for the CDR3 is TGTGCCAGCAGAGCCATGACAGGGAGCACAGATACGCAGTATTTT. Amino acids: CASRAMTGSTDTQYF. This chain joins TRBV6-5 and TRBJ2-3, with 7 bases that match TRBD1. The CDR3 extends over 15 amino acids. Trimming took 6 bases from V and 0 from J; bases not matched to a gene: 6. CDR1 is MNHEY, CDR2 SVGAGI, per germline.

The gene calls are TRBV4-1 and TRBJ2-3, with 7 bases matching TRBD2. CDR1 is MGHRA, CDR2 YSYEKL, per germline. J gave up 6 bases and V 2 bases, and 5 bases lay outside the gene matches. This CDR3 has 14 residues. The CDR3 sequence is CASSQPLGGDTQYF. CDR3 coding DNA: TGCGCCAGCAGCCAACCCCTGGGGGGGGATACGCAGTATTTT.

The chain uses TRBV11-2 and TRBJ2-7; D gene uncertain. The CDR3 has 16 amino acids. Trimming removed 0 bases at V and 3 bases at J, with 15 bases between. Germline V gene data show CDR1 as SGHAT and CDR2 as FQNNGV. DNA for the CDR3: TGTGCCAGCAGCTTAGATACCCTATTCACCCACTACGAGCAGTACTTC. Translation gives CASSLDTLFTHYEQYF.

CDR3: CASSYSGTEPYEQYF. The CDR3 region has the DNA TGTGCCAGCAGTTACTCCGGGACGGAGCCCTACGAGCAGTACTTC. The chain is built from TRBV6-5 and TRBJ2-7; the D call may be TRBD1 or TRBD2 (5 bases each). This CDR3 is 15 amino acids long. Looked up from germline, CDR1 is MNHEY and CDR2 is SVGAGI. V gave up 0 bases and J gave up 2 bases, with 11 bases separating them.

V gene TRBV5-1 combines with J gene TRBJ1-1; 7 bases map to TRBD1. The CDR3 spans 15 residues. J was trimmed by 2 bases and V by 4 bases; bases with no gene match: 8. Germline V gene sequence: CDR1 SGHRS, CDR2 YFSETQ. CDR3 DNA sequence: TGCGCCAGCAGCCGGTGGACAGGAGACAACACTGAAGCTTTCTTT. The encoded protein is CASSRWTGDNTEAFF.

The rearrangement uses TRBV9 and TRBJ2-6; tentatively, D is TRBD1 (6 bases). V shed 0 bases and J shed 1 base, with 11 bases lying between them. The CDR3 covers 17 residues. Germline CDR1 and CDR2: SGDLS and YYNGEE. In nucleotides, the CDR3 is TGTGCCAGCAGCGTAGGGAACAGGGCATCTGGGGCCAACGTCCTGACTTTC. Its translation is CASSVGNRASGANVLTF.